The source of this TCR beta chain is a study of blood T cells in healthy people across ages. Notes on the study in general: The CMV status of each donor remained undetermined, and this could have confounded shifts in expanded clonotypes. Correlation between TCR beta diversity and naive T cell percentage was strong.

The CDR3 is 14 residues long. The V end was cut by 4 bases, the J end by 8 bases, with 16 bases between. Germline CDR1 is SGHRS and CDR2 is YFSETQ. To note about this clonotype: What it binds is unknown.

It was with a sample-barcoded 5' primer and a J-beta primer mix that a second PCR of about 7 to 12 cycles was run. A single record per CDR3 protein comes from TCRdb applying MiXCR to the 5' RACE reads. The sample has fewer than 1,000,000 distinct CDR3 sequences, approximately 44% seen once; the top ten hold about 21%. Researchers report isolating at least 6 million PBMCs per sample. The chain couples TRBV5-1 to TRBJ2-1; D may match TRBD1 or TRBD2 (5 bases each). The source of this sequence is a man aged 60-69 years in good health. Sequencing used blood. CDR3 sequence: CASSGGLILDEQFF. The CDR3 DNA follows: TGCGCCAGCAGCGGGGGTCTGATCCTGGATGAGCAGTTCTTC.